Listed below are T cell receptor beta chains from one sample, sequenced in a study of neurological immune-mediated disorders. MiXCR, applied by TCRdb to the 5' RACE reads, yields one record per CDR3 protein. The sample has fewer than 35,000 distinct CDR3 sequences, approximately 4.2% seen once. The sample was PBMCs. The receptors were gathered from a young man in good health. The CDR3 runs from the conserved cysteine through the conserved F or W. The order of the fields is CDR3 length, D gene, clone size, J gene, V gene, CDR3 DNA, CDR3 protein. D genes are given only for firm matches. Some rows have no size entry. The others give once, few or many, or a class for an expanded clone.

cdr3_length: 16; d_call: TRBD2; clone_size: many; j_call: TRBJ2-1; v_call: TRBV20-1; cdr3_nt: TGCAGTGCTAGAGATCTACGGGGGGATCTCGACAATGAGCAGTTCTTC; cdr3_aa: CSARDLRGDLDNEQFF
cdr3_length: 14; d_call: TRBD2; clone_size: many; j_call: TRBJ2-5; v_call: TRBV20-1; cdr3_nt: TGCAGTGCTAGAGAGGGACTAGCCCAAGAGACCCAGTACTTC; cdr3_aa: CSAREGLAQETQYF
cdr3_length: 19; d_call: .; clone_size: many; j_call: TRBJ1-6; v_call: TRBV18; cdr3_nt: TGTGCCAGCTCACTCACCGAACGCAGTCGACAGAGTAAAAGCTCACCCCTCCACTTT; cdr3_aa: CASSLTERSRQSKSSPLHF
cdr3_length: 15; d_call: .; clone_size: many; j_call: TRBJ2-7; v_call: TRBV5-6; cdr3_nt: TGTGCCAGCAGCGCGGAGACAGGCCTTACCTACGAGCAGTACTTC; cdr3_aa: CASSAETGLTYEQYF
cdr3_length: 16; d_call: .; clone_size: many; j_call: TRBJ1-6; v_call: TRBV7-8; cdr3_nt: TGTGCCAGCAGCATTAATCCGGGACTATATAATTCACCCCTCCACTTT; cdr3_aa: CASSINPGLYNSPLHF
cdr3_length: 13; d_call: .; clone_size: many; j_call: TRBJ2-1; v_call: TRBV3-1; cdr3_nt: TGTGCCAGCAGCCAAGAGCCTAGTGGTGAGCAGTTCTTC; cdr3_aa: CASSQEPSGEQFF
cdr3_length: 14; d_call: .; clone_size: many; j_call: TRBJ1-1; v_call: TRBV20-1; cdr3_nt: TGCAGTGCTAGAGAGGGGAACATGAACACTGAAGCTTTCTTT; cdr3_aa: CSAREGNMNTEAFF
cdr3_length: 14; d_call: TRBD1; clone_size: .; j_call: TRBJ1-4; v_call: TRBV20-1; cdr3_nt: TGCAGTGCTAGTCAAACAGGGGGTTCAGAAAAACTGTTTTTT; cdr3_aa: CSASQTGGSEKLFF
cdr3_length: 15; d_call: TRBD1; clone_size: many; j_call: TRBJ1-1; v_call: TRBV5-1; cdr3_nt: TGCGCCAGCAGCTTGGGGGACAGGCGTGATACTGAAGCTTTCTTT; cdr3_aa: CASSLGDRRDTEAFF
cdr3_length: 16; d_call: TRBD2; clone_size: many; j_call: TRBJ2-3; v_call: TRBV5-1; cdr3_nt: TGCGCCAGCAGCCCCGGGACTAGCGGCAACACAGATACGCAGTATTTT; cdr3_aa: CASSPGTSGNTDTQYF
cdr3_length: 15; d_call: TRBD1; clone_size: many; j_call: TRBJ2-3; v_call: TRBV9; cdr3_nt: TGTGCCAGCAGCGTGGGGTGGACAGGCTCAGATACGCAGTATTTT; cdr3_aa: CASSVGWTGSDTQYF
cdr3_length: 15; d_call: .; clone_size: many; j_call: TRBJ1-1; v_call: TRBV5-1; cdr3_nt: TGCGCCAGCAGCGGGGCACAGGGTAGGGGAACTGAAGCTTTCTTT; cdr3_aa: CASSGAQGRGTEAFF
cdr3_length: 14; d_call: .; clone_size: many; j_call: TRBJ2-3; v_call: TRBV27; cdr3_nt: TGTGCCAGCAGTTTCGGACGGACCACAGATACGCAGTATTTT; cdr3_aa: CASSFGRTTDTQYF
cdr3_length: 15; d_call: TRBD1; clone_size: many; j_call: TRBJ1-2; v_call: TRBV5-5; cdr3_nt: TGTGCCAGCAGCTTGGTCGGCAGGGGGCCGGAAGGCTACACCTTC; cdr3_aa: CASSLVGRGPEGYTF
cdr3_length: 15; d_call: .; clone_size: many; j_call: TRBJ2-1; v_call: TRBV11-3; cdr3_nt: TGTGCCAGCAGCTTAGGACAGTACTCCTACAATGAGCAGTTCTTC; cdr3_aa: CASSLGQYSYNEQFF
cdr3_length: 14; d_call: TRBD2; clone_size: few; j_call: TRBJ2-2; v_call: TRBV11-3; cdr3_nt: TGTGCCAGCAGCCCCGGGACTAGCACCGGGGAGCTGTTTTTT; cdr3_aa: CASSPGTSTGELFF
cdr3_length: 15; d_call: .; clone_size: few; j_call: TRBJ2-7; v_call: TRBV12-3/TRBV12-4; cdr3_nt: TGTGCCAGCACCCACGCGGGACGGAACTCCTACGAGCAGTACTTC; cdr3_aa: CASTHAGRNSYEQYF
cdr3_length: 15; d_call: .; clone_size: many; j_call: TRBJ2-7; v_call: TRBV4-3; cdr3_nt: TGCGCCAGCAGCCAAGAAGTTACGGTCACCTACGAGCAGTACTTC; cdr3_aa: CASSQEVTVTYEQYF
cdr3_length: 14; d_call: .; clone_size: many; j_call: TRBJ2-5; v_call: TRBV20-1; cdr3_nt: TGCAGTGCTCCTAACTGGGGGATACAAGAGACCCAGTACTTC; cdr3_aa: CSAPNWGIQETQYF
cdr3_length: 15; d_call: .; clone_size: many; j_call: TRBJ2-5; v_call: TRBV5-6; cdr3_nt: TGTGCCAGCAGCTTGGTCGGATCAGAACAAGAGACCCAGTACTTC; cdr3_aa: CASSLVGSEQETQYF
cdr3_length: 15; d_call: .; clone_size: many; j_call: TRBJ2-6; v_call: TRBV7-6; cdr3_nt: TGTGCCAGCAGCTTAGAATCCTCTGGGGCCAACGTCCTGACTTTC; cdr3_aa: CASSLESSGANVLTF
cdr3_length: 13; d_call: .; clone_size: .; j_call: TRBJ2-7; v_call: TRBV4-1; cdr3_nt: TGCGCCAGCAGCCACGGACAGTACTACGAGCAGTACTTC; cdr3_aa: CASSHGQYYEQYF
cdr3_length: 13; d_call: .; clone_size: many; j_call: TRBJ2-4; v_call: TRBV7-2; cdr3_nt: TGTGCCAGCAGTCGAGACAGGTTGGACATTCAGTACTTC; cdr3_aa: CASSRDRLDIQYF
cdr3_length: 15; d_call: .; clone_size: many; j_call: TRBJ1-4; v_call: TRBV4-2; cdr3_nt: TGTGCCAGCAGCCAAATGGCAGGGGTTAATGAAAAACTGTTTTTT; cdr3_aa: CASSQMAGVNEKLFF
cdr3_length: 19; d_call: TRBD1; clone_size: many; j_call: TRBJ1-6; v_call: TRBV6-5; cdr3_nt: TGTGCCAGCAGTTATATCGGACAGGGAGGGTATTCGGATAATTCACCCCTCCACTTT; cdr3_aa: CASSYIGQGGYSDNSPLHF
cdr3_length: 16; d_call: .; clone_size: many; j_call: TRBJ1-6; v_call: TRBV6-5; cdr3_nt: TGTGCCAGCAGTTACGGGGACAACCGAAAAAATTCACCCCTCCACTTT; cdr3_aa: CASSYGDNRKNSPLHF
cdr3_length: 13; d_call: .; clone_size: many; j_call: TRBJ2-7; v_call: TRBV5-1; cdr3_nt: TGCGCCAGCACTTCAGGGGGGCCATACGAGCAGTACTTC; cdr3_aa: CASTSGGPYEQYF
cdr3_length: 15; d_call: TRBD1; clone_size: many; j_call: TRBJ2-2; v_call: TRBV5-1; cdr3_nt: TGCGCCAGCAGCCTGCCGGGACAGGTTACGCGGGAGCTGTTTTTT; cdr3_aa: CASSLPGQVTRELFF
cdr3_length: 16; d_call: TRBD1; clone_size: many; j_call: TRBJ2-7; v_call: TRBV7-9; cdr3_nt: TGTGCCAGCAGCTTAACGACAGGGGGCGCAGGGGACGAGCAGTACTTC; cdr3_aa: CASSLTTGGAGDEQYF
cdr3_length: 14; d_call: TRBD2; clone_size: many; j_call: TRBJ2-3; v_call: TRBV25-1; cdr3_nt: TGTGCCAGCAGTCCTAGCGGCAGCACAGATACGCAGTATTTT; cdr3_aa: CASSPSGSTDTQYF
cdr3_length: 12; d_call: .; clone_size: many; j_call: TRBJ2-7; v_call: TRBV29-1; cdr3_nt: TGCAGCGCCAGAGACAGCGAATACGAGCAGTACTTC; cdr3_aa: CSARDSEYEQYF
cdr3_length: 14; d_call: .; clone_size: many; j_call: TRBJ2-7; v_call: TRBV5-5; cdr3_nt: TGTGCCAGCAGCTTGGAACCGCTTTCGGGCCAGCAGTACTTC; cdr3_aa: CASSLEPLSGQQYF
cdr3_length: 18; d_call: .; clone_size: many; j_call: TRBJ2-6; v_call: TRBV5-1; cdr3_nt: TGCGCCAGCAGCGCCACGACAGATGGGTTCTCTGGGGCCAACGTCCTGACTTTC; cdr3_aa: CASSATTDGFSGANVLTF
cdr3_length: 14; d_call: TRBD1; clone_size: many; j_call: TRBJ1-5; v_call: TRBV2; cdr3_nt: TGTGCCAGCAGTTTACAGGGGGGCAATCAGCCCCAGCATTTT; cdr3_aa: CASSLQGGNQPQHF
cdr3_length: 14; d_call: .; clone_size: many; j_call: TRBJ1-1; v_call: TRBV11-2; cdr3_nt: TGTGCCAGCGCTATTTCGGAGGGGTACACTGAAGCTTTCTTT; cdr3_aa: CASAISEGYTEAFF
cdr3_length: 14; d_call: .; clone_size: many; j_call: TRBJ2-1; v_call: TRBV6-2/TRBV6-3; cdr3_nt: TGTGCCAGCAGTTACTCGTTTGCCCGGAATGAGCAGTTCTTC; cdr3_aa: CASSYSFARNEQFF